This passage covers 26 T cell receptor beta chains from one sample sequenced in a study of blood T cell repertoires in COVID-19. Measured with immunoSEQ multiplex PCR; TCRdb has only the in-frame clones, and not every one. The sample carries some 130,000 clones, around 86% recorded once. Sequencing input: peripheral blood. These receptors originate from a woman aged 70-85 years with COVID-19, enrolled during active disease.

The CDR3 spells CASNGQGAREKLFF. CDR3 nucleotides: TGTGCCAGCAATGGACAGGGGGCACGTGAAAAACTGTTTTTT. The chain joins TRBV28 to TRBJ1-4; 11 positions agree with TRBD1. Germline-derived CDR1 and CDR2 are MDHEN and SYDVKM. CDR3 length equals 14 residues. With V trimmed by 7 bases and J by 7 bases, 5 bases remained unmatched.

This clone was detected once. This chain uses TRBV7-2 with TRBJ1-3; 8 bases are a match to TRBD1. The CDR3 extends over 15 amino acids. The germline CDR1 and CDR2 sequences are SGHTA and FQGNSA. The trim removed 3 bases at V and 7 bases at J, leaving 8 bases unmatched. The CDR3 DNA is TGTGCCAGCAGCTTCGGGACAGGAGAGGGTAACACCATATATTTT. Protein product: CASSFGTGEGNTIYF. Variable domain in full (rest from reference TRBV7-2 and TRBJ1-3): GAGVSQSPSNKVTEKGKDVELRCDPISGHTALYWYRQSLGQGLEFLIYFQGNSAPDKSGLPSDRFSAERTGGSVSTLTIQRTQQEDSAVYLCASSFGTGEGNTIYFGEGSWLTVV.

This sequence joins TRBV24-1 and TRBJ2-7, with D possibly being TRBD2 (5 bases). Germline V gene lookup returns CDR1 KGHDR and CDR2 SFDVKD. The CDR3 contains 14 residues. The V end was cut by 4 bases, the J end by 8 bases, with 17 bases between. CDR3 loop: CATSDPGNSGQQYF. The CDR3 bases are TGTGCCACCAGTGACCCCGGGAACTCTGGTCAGCAGTACTTC.

The CDR3 loop reads CASRADSLYGYTF. The CDR3, as DNA: TGTGCCAGCAGAGCCGACAGTCTCTATGGCTACACCTTC. This rearrangement joins TRBV2 to TRBJ1-2; a possible D gene is TRBD1 (5 bases). CDR1 SNHLY and CDR2 FYNNEI come from the germline V gene. V was pared by 6 bases and J by 4 bases, with 12 bases between. The CDR3 loop spans 13 amino acids.

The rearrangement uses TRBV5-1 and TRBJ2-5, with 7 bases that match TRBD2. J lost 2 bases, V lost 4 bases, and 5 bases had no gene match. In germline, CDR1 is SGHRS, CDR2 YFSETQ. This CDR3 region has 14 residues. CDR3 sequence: CASSGLDPQETQYF. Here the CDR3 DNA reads TGCGCCAGCAGCGGACTAGATCCTCAAGAGACCCAGTACTTC.

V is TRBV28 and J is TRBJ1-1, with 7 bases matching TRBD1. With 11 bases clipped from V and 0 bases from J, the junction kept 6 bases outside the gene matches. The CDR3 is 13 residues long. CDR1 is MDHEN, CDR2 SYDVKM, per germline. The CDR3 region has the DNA TGTGCCTTGAAGGGGGCGATGAACACTGAAGCTTTCTTT. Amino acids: CALKGAMNTEAFF.

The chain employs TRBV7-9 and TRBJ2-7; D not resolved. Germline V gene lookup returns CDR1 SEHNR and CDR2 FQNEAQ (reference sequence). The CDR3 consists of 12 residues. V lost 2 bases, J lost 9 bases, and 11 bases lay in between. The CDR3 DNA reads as TGTGCCAGCAGCTTATTCACGGGTGTGCAGTACTTC. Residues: CASSLFTGVQYF.

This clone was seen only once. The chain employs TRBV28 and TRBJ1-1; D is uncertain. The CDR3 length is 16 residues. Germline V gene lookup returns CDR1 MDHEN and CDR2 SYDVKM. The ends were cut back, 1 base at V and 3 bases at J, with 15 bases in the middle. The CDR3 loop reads CASSLSEGIMDTEAFF. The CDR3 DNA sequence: TGTGCCAGCAGTTTATCAGAGGGTATTATGGACACTGAAGCTTTCTTT.

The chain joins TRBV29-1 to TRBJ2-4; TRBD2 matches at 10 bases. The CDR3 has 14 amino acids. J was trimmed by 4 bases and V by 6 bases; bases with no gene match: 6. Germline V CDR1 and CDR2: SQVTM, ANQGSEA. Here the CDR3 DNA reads TGCAGCGTAGGGAGCGGGGGGGCTAAAAACATTCAGTACTTC. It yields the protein CSVGSGGAKNIQYF.

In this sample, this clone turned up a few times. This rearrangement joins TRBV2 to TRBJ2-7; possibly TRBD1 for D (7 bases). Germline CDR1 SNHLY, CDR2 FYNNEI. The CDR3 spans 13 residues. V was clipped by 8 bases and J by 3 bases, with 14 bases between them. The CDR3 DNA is TGTGCCAGCCGGGACAGCGGGCGCTACGAGCAGTACTTC. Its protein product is CASRDSGRYEQYF.

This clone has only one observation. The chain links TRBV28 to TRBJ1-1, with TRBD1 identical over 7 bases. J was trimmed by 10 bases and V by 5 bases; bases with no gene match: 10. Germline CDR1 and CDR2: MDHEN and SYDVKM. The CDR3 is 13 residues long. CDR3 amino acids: CASSQRQGVAAFF. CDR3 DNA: TGTGCCAGCAGTCAAAGACAGGGAGTGGCAGCTTTCTTT.

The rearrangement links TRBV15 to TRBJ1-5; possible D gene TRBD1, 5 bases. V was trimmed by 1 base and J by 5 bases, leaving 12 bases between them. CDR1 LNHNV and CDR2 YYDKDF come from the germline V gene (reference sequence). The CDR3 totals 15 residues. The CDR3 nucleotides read TGTGCCACCAGCAGAGGCGGCAGGGCCGATCAGCCCCAGCATTTT. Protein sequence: CATSRGGRADQPQHF.

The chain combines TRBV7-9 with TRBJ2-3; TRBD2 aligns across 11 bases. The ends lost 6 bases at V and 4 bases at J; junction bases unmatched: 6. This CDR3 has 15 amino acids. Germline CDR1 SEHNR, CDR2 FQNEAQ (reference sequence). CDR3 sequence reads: CASRQLAGASDTQYF. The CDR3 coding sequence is TGTGCCAGCAGGCAACTAGCGGGGGCCTCAGATACGCAGTATTTT.

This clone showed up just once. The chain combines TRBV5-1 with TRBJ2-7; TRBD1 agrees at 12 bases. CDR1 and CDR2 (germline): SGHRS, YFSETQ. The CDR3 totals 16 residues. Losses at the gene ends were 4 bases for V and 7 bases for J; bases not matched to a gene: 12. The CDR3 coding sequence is TGCGCCAGCAGCGGGGGGACAGGGGGCCGATTGAGGGAGCAGTACTTC. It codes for CASSGGTGGRLREQYF. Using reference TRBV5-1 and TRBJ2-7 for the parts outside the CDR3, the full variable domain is KAGVTQTPRYLIKTRGQQVTLSCSPISGHRSVSWYQQTPGQGLQFLFEYFSETQRNKGNFPGRFSGRQFSNSRSEMNVSTLELGDSALYLCASSGGTGGRLREQYFGPGTRLTVT.

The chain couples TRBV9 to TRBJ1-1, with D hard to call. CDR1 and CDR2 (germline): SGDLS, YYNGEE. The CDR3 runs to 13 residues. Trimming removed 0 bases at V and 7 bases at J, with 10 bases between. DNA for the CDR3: TGTGCCAGCAGCGTAGCTTTTGCCGGTGAAGCTTTCTTT. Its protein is CASSVAFAGEAFF.

Written as DNA, the CDR3 is TGTGCCAGCAGGGCACTAGCGGGGTCATACAATGAGCAGTTCTTC. Protein sequence: CASRALAGSYNEQFF. V is TRBV2 and J is TRBJ2-1, with 10 bases lining up with TRBD2. V shed 6 bases, J shed 4 bases, and the junction held 6 bases outside the gene matches. Germline lookup yields CDR1 SNHLY and CDR2 FYNNEI. The CDR3 consists of 15 residues.

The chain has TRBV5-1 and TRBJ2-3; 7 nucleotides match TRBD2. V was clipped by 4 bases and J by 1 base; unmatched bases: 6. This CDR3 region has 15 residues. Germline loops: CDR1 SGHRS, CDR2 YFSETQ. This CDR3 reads CASSLGLAGTDTQYF. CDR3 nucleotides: TGCGCCAGCAGCCTAGGGCTAGCGGGCACAGATACGCAGTATTTT.

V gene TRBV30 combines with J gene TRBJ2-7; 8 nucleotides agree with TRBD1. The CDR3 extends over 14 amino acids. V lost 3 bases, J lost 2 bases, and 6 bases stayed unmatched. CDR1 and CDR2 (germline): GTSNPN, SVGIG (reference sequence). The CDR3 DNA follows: TGTGCCTGGAGAGAACAGGGGGTTCCCTACGAGCAGTACTTC. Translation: CAWREQGVPYEQYF.

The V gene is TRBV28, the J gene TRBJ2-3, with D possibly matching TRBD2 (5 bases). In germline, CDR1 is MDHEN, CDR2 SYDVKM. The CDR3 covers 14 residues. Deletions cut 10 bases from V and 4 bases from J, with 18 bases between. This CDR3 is CATVKRGRADTQYF. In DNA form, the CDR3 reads TGTGCCACGGTAAAAAGAGGGCGGGCAGATACGCAGTATTTT.

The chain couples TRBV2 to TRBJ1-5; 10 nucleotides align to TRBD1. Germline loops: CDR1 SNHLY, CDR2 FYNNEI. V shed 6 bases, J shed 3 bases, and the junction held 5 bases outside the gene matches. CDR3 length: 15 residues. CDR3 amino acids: CASSRDRGFNQPQHF. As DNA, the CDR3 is TGTGCCAGCAGCAGGGACAGGGGATTCAATCAGCCCCAGCATTTT.

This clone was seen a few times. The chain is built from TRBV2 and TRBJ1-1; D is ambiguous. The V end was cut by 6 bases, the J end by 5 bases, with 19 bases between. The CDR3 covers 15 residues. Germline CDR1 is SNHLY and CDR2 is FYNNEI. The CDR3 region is CASRKEYLRGTEAFF. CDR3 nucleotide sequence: TGTGCCAGCAGGAAGGAGTACCTTCGGGGTACTGAAGCTTTCTTT.

The DNA of the CDR3 is TGTGCCAGCAGGAGACTAGCGGGGGGGCCCTACGAGCAGTACTTC. This sequence encodes CASRRLAGGPYEQYF. The chain recombines TRBV11-2 with TRBJ2-7; 14 bases are a match to TRBD2. The germline V gene encodes CDR1 SGHAT and CDR2 FQNNGV. Unmatched junction bases numbered 3, after V lost 6 bases and J lost 2 bases. CDR3 length: 15 amino acids.

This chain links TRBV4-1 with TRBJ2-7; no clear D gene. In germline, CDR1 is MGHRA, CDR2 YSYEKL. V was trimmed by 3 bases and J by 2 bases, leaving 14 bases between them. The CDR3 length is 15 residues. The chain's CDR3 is CASSQYRADTYEQYF. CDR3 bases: TGCGCCAGCAGCCAGTATAGAGCCGATACCTACGAGCAGTACTTC.

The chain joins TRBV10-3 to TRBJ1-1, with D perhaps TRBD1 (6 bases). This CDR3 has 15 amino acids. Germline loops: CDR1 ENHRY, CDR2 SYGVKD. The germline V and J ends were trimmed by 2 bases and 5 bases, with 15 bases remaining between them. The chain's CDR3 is CAISELRDISTEAFF. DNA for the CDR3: TGTGCCATCAGTGAGCTAAGGGACATAAGTACTGAAGCTTTCTTT.

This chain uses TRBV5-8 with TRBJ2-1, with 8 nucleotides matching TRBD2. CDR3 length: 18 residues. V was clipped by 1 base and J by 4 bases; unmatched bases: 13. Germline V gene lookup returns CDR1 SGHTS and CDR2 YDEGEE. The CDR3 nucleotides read TGTGCCAGCAGCTTGTACCCGGGACTCCCGGGGGGGTACAATGAGCAGTTCTTC. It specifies CASSLYPGLPGGYNEQFF.

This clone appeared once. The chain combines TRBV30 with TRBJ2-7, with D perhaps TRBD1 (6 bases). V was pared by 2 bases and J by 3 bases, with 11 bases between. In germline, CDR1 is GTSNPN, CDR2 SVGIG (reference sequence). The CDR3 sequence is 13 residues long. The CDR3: CAWSLGHVYEQYF. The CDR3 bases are TGTGCCTGGAGTTTGGGACACGTCTACGAGCAGTACTTC.